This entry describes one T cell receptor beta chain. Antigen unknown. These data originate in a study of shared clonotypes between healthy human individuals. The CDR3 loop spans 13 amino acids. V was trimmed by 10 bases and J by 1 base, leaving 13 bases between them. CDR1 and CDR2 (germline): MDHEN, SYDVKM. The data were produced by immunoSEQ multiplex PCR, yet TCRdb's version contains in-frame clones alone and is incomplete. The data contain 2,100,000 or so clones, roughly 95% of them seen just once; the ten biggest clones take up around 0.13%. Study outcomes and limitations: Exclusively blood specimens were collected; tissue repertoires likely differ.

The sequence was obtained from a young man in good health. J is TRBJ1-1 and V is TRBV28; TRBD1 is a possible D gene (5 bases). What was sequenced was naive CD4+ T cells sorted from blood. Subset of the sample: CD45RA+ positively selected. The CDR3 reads CATERGRNTEAFF. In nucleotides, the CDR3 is TGTGCCACCGAGCGGGGGAGGAACACTGAAGCTTTCTTT.